These 10 T cell receptor beta chains came from one sample sequenced in a study of blood T cell repertoires in COVID-19. Data came from immunoSEQ multiplex PCR; TCRdb stores just in-frame clones and leaves some out. The sample has about 250,000 clones; over 70% are singletons. The sequenced sample was PBMCs or T cells enriched from blood (not recorded which). The receptor set was obtained from a woman between 40 and 50 years old who had been exposed to COVID-19.

On this clone: At one end, the junction sequence differs from germline, possibly due to a read error. The chain recombines TRBV5-1 with TRBJ2-1; 9 bases fit TRBD2. CDR1 is SGHRS and CDR2 is YFSETQ in the germline V gene. The CDR3 loop spans 16 amino acids. In DNA, the CDR3 is TGTGCCAGCAGCTTGGTGGTTAGCGGGAGCCCCACGGGGCAGTTCTTC. Translated: CASSLVVSGSPTGQFF.

In DNA form, the CDR3 reads TGCGCACGTCCCGCGGTTAGGACCGGGGAGCTGTTTTTT. This encodes CARPAVRTGELFF. This sequence joins TRBV10-1 and TRBJ2-2; no clear D gene. Germline assignment: CDR1 WNHNN and CDR2 SYGVQD (reference sequence). The CDR3 has 13 amino acids.

Details on this clone: A read error may account for a junction end that differs from germline. This chain uses TRBV5-1 with TRBJ1-3; possible D gene TRBD1, 5 bases. The CDR3 runs to 15 residues. Germline CDR1 reads SGHRS; CDR2 reads YFSETQ. The CDR3 bases are TGTGCCAGCAGCCGGGACGGGGGCTCTGGAAACACCATATATTTT. It translates to CASSRDGGSGNTIYF. The whole variable domain, filled in from reference TRBV5-1 and TRBJ1-3, reads KAGVTQTPRYLIKTRGQQVTLSCSPISGHRSVSWYQQTPGQGLQFLFEYFSETQRNKGNFPGRFSGRQFSNSRSEMNVSTLELGDSALYLCASSRDGGSGNTIYFGEGSWLTVV.

This chain connects TRBV18 to TRBJ2-3, with TRBD2 matching 11 bases. V shed 5 bases and J 5 bases; nucleotides not matched to a gene: 12. Per germline, CDR1 KGHSH and CDR2 LQKENI. The CDR3 is made up of 17 amino acids. The CDR3 here is CASSTRLAGLAGDTQYF. The CDR3 nucleotides read TGTGCCAGCTCAACCAGACTAGCGGGGCTTGCTGGAGATACGCAGTATTTT.

This chain uses TRBV4-1 with TRBJ1-4, with 7 bases lining up with TRBD1. Germline V gene data show CDR1 as MGHRA and CDR2 as YSYEKL. V trimming: 1 base; J trimming: 6 bases; junction bases outside the gene matches: 5. CDR3 length: 15 residues. The CDR3 coding sequence is TGCGCCAGCAGCCAAGGCGCAGGGGGTTATGAAAAACTGTTTTTT. Residues: CASSQGAGGYEKLFF.

This chain joins TRBV11-3 and TRBJ2-1, with 10 bases that match TRBD1. The CDR3 is 15 amino acids. V dropped 6 bases and J dropped 7; count of bases not matched to a gene: 9. Germline CDR1 SGHNT, CDR2 YENEEA. CDR3 residues: CASSHRDRGGNEQFF. The CDR3 nucleotides read TGTGCCAGCAGTCATCGGGACAGGGGCGGAAATGAGCAGTTCTTC.

The J gene is TRBJ1-2, the V gene TRBV19, with 7 bases identical to TRBD1. The CDR3 covers 12 residues. After removal of 5 bases from V and 4 bases from J, the junction contained 1 base not matched to a gene. From germline, CDR1 is LNHDA and CDR2 SQIVND (reference sequence). The CDR3 coding sequence is TGTGCCAGTAGTCAGGGGGTCTATGGCTACACCTTC. Its protein product is CASSQGVYGYTF. The full variable domain, with the rest looked up from reference TRBV19 and TRBJ1-2, is DGGITQSPKYLFRKEGQNVTLSCEQNLNHDAMYWYRQDPGQGLRLIYYSQIVNDFQKGDIAEGYSVSREKKESFPLTVTSAQKNPTAFYLCASSQGVYGYTFGSGTRLTVV.

V usage is TRBV19 and J usage is TRBJ2-1; 10 nucleotides agree with TRBD2. J was trimmed by 9 bases and V by 4 bases; bases with no gene match: 6. This CDR3 has 14 amino acids. From germline, CDR1 is LNHDA and CDR2 SQIVND (reference sequence). The CDR3 DNA is TGTGCCAGTAGTAAAGCGGGAGGGCCCATTGAGCAGTTCTTC. Its translation is CASSKAGGPIEQFF.

This chain joins TRBV5-8 and TRBJ2-5; the D gene is possibly TRBD1 (6 bases). This CDR3 contains 15 residues. V was shortened by 0 bases and J by 7 bases, with 16 bases between the two germline ends. CDR1 and CDR2 (germline): SGHTS, YDEGEE. The CDR3 bases are TGTGCCAGCAGCTTGGGGCAGGGGAGTCTAGGGACCCAGTACTTC. Translating gives CASSLGQGSLGTQYF. Filled out from reference TRBV5-8 and TRBJ2-5, the complete variable domain reads EAGVTQSPTHLIKTRGQQATLRCSPISGHTSVYWYQQALGLGLQFLLWYDEGEERNRGNFPPRFSGRQFPNYSSELNVNALELEDSALYLCASSLGQGSLGTQYFGPGTRLLVL.

The chain links TRBV27 to TRBJ1-1; D is unresolved. The ends were cut back, 6 bases at V and 5 bases at J, with 16 bases in the middle. CDR1 is MNHEY, CDR2 SMNVEV, per germline (reference sequence). This CDR3 spans 14 amino acids. The CDR3 DNA is TGTGCCAGCAGAATCAGACCCAGCGGGACTGAAGCTTTCTTT. This codes for CASRIRPSGTEAFF.